The 4 T cell receptor beta chains below were found in one sample sequenced in a study of memory CD4+ T cells and cytomegalovirus serostatus (dated by TCRdb to 2018 to 2020). The receptor library was made with the immunoSEQ multiplex PCR assay. This immuneACCESS table, as held by TCRdb, lists in-frame sequences with V and J called but not all clones. Of the missing ones, under half trace to an unresolved V gene in checked studies; the others have no known cause. The sample table holds about 60,000 clones, of which about 74% were seen once. Roughly 0.94% of the sample rests with the top ten. A FACSAria II was used to sort memory CD4+ T cells, defined as single viable CD3+CD4+CD8-CD45RO+ cells. The sample taken for sequencing was memory CD4+ T cells from blood. The receptors come from an adult in good health and CMV-seronegative.

V and J are TRBV5-4 and TRBJ1-2; 8 bases fit TRBD1. After removal of 4 bases from V and 8 bases from J, the junction contained 4 bases not matched to a gene. The CDR3 totals 12 residues. The germline V gene has CDR1 SGHNT and CDR2 YYREEE (reference sequence). CDR3 protein: CASSRTGKGYTF. CDR3 coding DNA: TGTGCCAGCAGCCGGACAGGGAAGGGCTACACCTTC.

V usage is TRBV7-6 and J usage is TRBJ1-1; unclear D gene. Germline V gene lookup returns CDR1 SGHVS and CDR2 FNYEAQ. The CDR3 runs to 13 residues. Trimming removed 0 bases at V and 1 base at J, with 3 bases between. The CDR3 loop is CASSLAENTEAFF. The CDR3 DNA follows: TGTGCCAGCAGCTTAGCAGAGAACACTGAAGCTTTCTTT.

The sample holds a few counts of this clone. The V call is TRBV7-3, the J call TRBJ2-7, with TRBD1 identical over 8 bases. CDR1 is SGHTA and CDR2 is FQGTGA in the germline V gene. J gave up 3 bases and V 3 bases, and 1 base lay outside the gene matches. This CDR3 comprises 13 residues. CDR3 in DNA: TGTGCCAGCAGCTTTGACAGGGGCTACGAGCAGTACTTC. This codes for CASSFDRGYEQYF. The whole variable domain, remainder taken from reference TRBV7-3 and TRBJ2-7, is GAGVSQTPSNKVTEKGKYVELRCDPISGHTALYWYRQSLGQGPEFLIYFQGTGAADDSGLPNDRFFAVRPEGSVSTLKIQRTERGDSAVYLCASSFDRGYEQYFGPGTRLTVT.

For the CDR3, the DNA is TGCAGCGTCAATGAGGGGTTTGAAGCTTTCTTT. This sequence encodes CSVNEGFEAFF. The rearrangement joins TRBV29-1 to TRBJ1-1; D may be TRBD1 (5 bases). V shed 6 bases and J shed 7 bases, with 12 bases lying between them. The CDR3 sequence is 11 residues long. CDR1 and CDR2 from the germline V gene are SQVTM and ANQGSEA. The variable domain in full, with the rest retrieved from reference TRBV29-1 and TRBJ1-1, is SAVISQKPSRDICQRGTSLTIQCQVDSQVTMMFWYRQQPGQSLTLIATANQGSEATYESGFVIDKFPISRPNLTFSTLTVSNMSPEDSSIYLCSVNEGFEAFFGQGTRLTVV.